The clone carrying this TCR beta chain occurred a few times. As yet, its antigen is unknown. One junction end disagrees with the germline gene, perhaps due to a read error. The CDR3 covers 13 residues. The germline V gene encodes CDR1 DFQATT and CDR2 SNEGSKA (reference sequence). This sample is drawn from a study of CD8 T cells in ankylosing spondylitis. As the method for making TCR beta libraries, quantitative 5'-RACE with molecular barcodes was used. A single record per CDR3 protein comes from TCRdb applying MiXCR to the 5' RACE reads. The data hold 350,000 or so distinct CDR3 sequences, with 11% observed a single time. Whole-study findings and limits: Reported data indicate significant enrichment of disease-linked clones within matched ankylosing spondylitis synovial fluid. Ankylosing spondylitis blood seemed to carry a telltale TCR beta motif made of eight highly homologous variants. CD8+ cells made up the disease-linked clones, which were relatively rare in peripheral blood.

Sequenced: blood, either unsorted or a sorted T cell fraction (not recorded which). The chain couples TRBV20-1 to TRBJ1-1; D may be TRBD1 (5 bases). The receptor comes from a female donor with ankylosing spondylitis or in good health (not recorded which). This chain's CDR3 is CSARGGGLPGVSF. CDR3 nucleotides: TGCAGTGCTAGGGGGGGGGGACTCCCTGGCGTTAGTTTT.